The clone carrying this TCR beta chain was observed a handful of times. Its target is unknown. This sample's treatment: roughly 18 received Ad26.COV2.S at low or high dose, single or two shots; several received placebo; per-sample allocation not given. Day 63 following the first vaccine or placebo injection was when the samples were taken. Donation was by an adult aged 18-55 years who was in Boston. Wuhan-strain SARS-CoV-2 spike was expressed by the Ad26 vector that made up the vaccine. This CDR3 is built from 16 residues. The J segment lost 4 bases and the V segment lost 3 bases, leaving 9 bases of the junction unmatched. Germline V gene sequence: CDR1 MDHEN, CDR2 SYDVKM. These data come from a study of Ad26.COV2.S vaccination and SARS-CoV-2 variants. Findings and caveats of the study: Placebo recipients and vaccine recipients were similar in non-spike TCR breadth. Overall T cell responses may have been underestimated by the analyses of TCR breadth and depth.

Only in-frame clones appear in the TCRdb table, and some are missing; sequencing was by immunoSEQ multiplex PCR. The profile covers around 450,000 clones, with roughly nine tenths appearing a single time and about 2.4% taken by the ten largest. This receptor was taken from a person aged 18 to 59 who received the Ad26.COV2.S COVID-19 vaccine or a placebo. The chain is built from TRBV28 and TRBJ2-1; 7 positions match TRBD2. The sequences come from peripheral blood, collected in a trial of Ad26.COV2.S vaccine versus placebo. The CDR3 DNA is TGTGCCAGCAGTTTTTTCGGGGACTACCTATACAATGAGCAGTTCTTC. This translates into CASSFFGDYLYNEQFF.